This T cell receptor beta chain was sequenced in a study of cytotoxic CD8 clonotypes in ibrutinib-treated CLL. V dropped 7 bases and J dropped 4 bases, with 14 bases sitting between them. Germline values: CDR1 MDHEN, CDR2 SYDVKM. The CDR3 totals 14 residues. The intended depth for sequencing was 1 in 200,000 to 1 in 1 million T cells. Sequenced by immunoSEQ multiplex PCR; TCRdb stores in-frame clones only, minus some. Found here are under 150,000 clones, under 90% of them singletons; the top ten hold about 3.3%. This chain uses TRBV28 with TRBJ1-3; D call uncertain. Sequencing used PBMCs, obtained after 24 months of ibrutinib treatment. The receptor was isolated from a human donor with chronic lymphocytic leukemia. For the CDR3, the DNA is TGTGCCAGCAACAGAGCTGGCTCCGGAAACACCATATATTTT. Its protein product is CASNRAGSGNTIYF.